This TCR beta chain was obtained from a study of beta chain features in type 1 diabetes. The V and J ends lost 4 bases and 6 bases respectively, with 13 bases between them. Germline loops: CDR1 SGHDN, CDR2 FVKESK. CDR3 length: 14 residues. Ten or more counts support this clone. Since all of the isolated RNA was reverse transcribed, expressed TCRB transcripts were what got sequenced. Sequenced naive, central memory and regulatory T cell samples produced an average of about 3.7 million reads. Method: immunoSEQ multiplex PCR; TCRdb's copy keeps in-frame clones and lacks some. Of roughly 290,000 clones listed, approximately 8.1% are singletons.

The chain carries TRBV14 and TRBJ2-1; D ambiguous. Specimen: central memory CD4+ T cells from blood. The sequence came from a woman aged 18-29 years in good health. This chain's CDR3 is CASSPTNRVNEQFF. The CDR3 nucleotides are TGTGCCAGCAGCCCCACAAACAGAGTCAATGAGCAGTTCTTC. Filled out from reference TRBV14 and TRBJ2-1, the complete variable domain reads EAGVTQFPSHSVIEKGQTVTLRCDPISGHDNLYWYRRVMGKEIKFLLHFVKESKQDESGMPNNRFLAERTGGTYSTLKVQPAELEDSGVYFCASSPTNRVNEQFFGPGTRLTVL.